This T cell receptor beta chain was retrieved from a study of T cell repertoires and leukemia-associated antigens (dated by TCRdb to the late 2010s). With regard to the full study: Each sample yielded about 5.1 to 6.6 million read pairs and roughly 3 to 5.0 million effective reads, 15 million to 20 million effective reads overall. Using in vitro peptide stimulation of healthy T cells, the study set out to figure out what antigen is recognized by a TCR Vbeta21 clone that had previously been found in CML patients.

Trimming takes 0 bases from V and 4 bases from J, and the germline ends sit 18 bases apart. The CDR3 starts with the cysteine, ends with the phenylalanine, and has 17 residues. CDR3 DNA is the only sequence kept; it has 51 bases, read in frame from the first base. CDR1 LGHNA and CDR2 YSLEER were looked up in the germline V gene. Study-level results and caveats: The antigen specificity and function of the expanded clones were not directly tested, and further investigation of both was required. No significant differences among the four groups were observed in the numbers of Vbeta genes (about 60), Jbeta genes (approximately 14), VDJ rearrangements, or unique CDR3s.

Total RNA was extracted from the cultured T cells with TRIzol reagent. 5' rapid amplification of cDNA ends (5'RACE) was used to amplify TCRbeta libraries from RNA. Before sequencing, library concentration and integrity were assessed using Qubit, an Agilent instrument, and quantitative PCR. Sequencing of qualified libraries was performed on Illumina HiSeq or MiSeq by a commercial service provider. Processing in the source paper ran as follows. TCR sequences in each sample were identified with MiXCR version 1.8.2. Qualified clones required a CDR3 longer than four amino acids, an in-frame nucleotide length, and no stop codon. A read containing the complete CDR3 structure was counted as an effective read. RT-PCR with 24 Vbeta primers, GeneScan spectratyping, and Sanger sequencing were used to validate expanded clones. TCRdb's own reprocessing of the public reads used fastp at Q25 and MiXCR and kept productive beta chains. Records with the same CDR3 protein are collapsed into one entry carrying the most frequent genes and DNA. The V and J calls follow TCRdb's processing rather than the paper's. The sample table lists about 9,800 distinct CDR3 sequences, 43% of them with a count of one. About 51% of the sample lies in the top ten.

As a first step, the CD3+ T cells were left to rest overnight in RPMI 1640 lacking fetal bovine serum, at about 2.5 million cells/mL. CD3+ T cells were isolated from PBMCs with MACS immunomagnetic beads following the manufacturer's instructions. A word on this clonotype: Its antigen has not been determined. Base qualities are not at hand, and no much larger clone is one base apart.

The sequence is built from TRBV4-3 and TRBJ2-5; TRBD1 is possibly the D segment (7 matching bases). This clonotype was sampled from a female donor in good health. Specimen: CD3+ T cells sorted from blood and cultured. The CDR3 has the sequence CASSQDGGGLLSETQYF. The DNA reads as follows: TGCGCCAGCAGCCAAGACGGAGGGGGCCTGTTATCAGAGACCCAGTACTTC.